Shown below are 16 T cell receptor beta chains from a single sample sequenced in a study of blood T cell repertoires in COVID-19. The table came from immunoSEQ multiplex PCR; TCRdb's copy has only in-frame clones and leaves some out. The sample consists of approximately 490,000 clones, roughly nine tenths of them appearing once. The source material was PBMCs or T cells enriched from blood (not recorded which). The receptors were gathered from a woman aged 18-35 years who had recovered from COVID-19.

The chain is built from TRBV9 and TRBJ1-6, with 7 bases that match TRBD1. Germline V gene data show CDR1 as SGDLS and CDR2 as YYNGEE. CDR3 length: 14 residues. The J segment lost 4 bases and the V segment lost 6 bases, leaving 4 bases of the junction unmatched. DNA of the CDR3: TGTGCCAGCAACGAGGGACAGTATAATTCACCCCTCCACTTT. Residues: CASNEGQYNSPLHF.

The rearrangement links TRBV7-2 to TRBJ1-2; D not certain. This CDR3 is built from 14 residues. Germline CDR1 is SGHTA and CDR2 is FQGNSA. Trimming shortened V by 3 bases and J by 7 bases, and 15 bases separated the two germline ends. The CDR3: CASSLMFSRVGYTF. The CDR3 bases are TGTGCCAGCAGCTTGATGTTCTCTCGGGTTGGCTACACCTTC.

The rearrangement uses TRBV11-3 and TRBJ2-3, with TRBD2 as a possible D gene (7 bases). The CDR3 is made up of 13 amino acids. The V gene lost 6 bases and the J gene lost 4 bases, with 11 bases spanning the gap. Germline V gene data show CDR1 as SGHNT and CDR2 as YENEEA. The CDR3 nucleotides are TGTGCCAGCAGAGGGGGGGGGTCAGATACGCAGTATTTT. Protein: CASRGGGSDTQYF. Full variable domain (rest looked up from reference TRBV11-3 and TRBJ2-3): EAGVVQSPRYKIIEKKQPVAFWCNPISGHNTLYWYLQNLGQGPELLIRYENEEAVDDSQLPKDRFSAERLKGVDSTLKIQPAELGDSAVYLCASRGGGSDTQYFGPGTRLTVL.

The chain links TRBV6-6 to TRBJ1-1, with D hard to call. Germline V gives CDR1 MNHNY, CDR2 SVGAGI (reference sequence). This CDR3 region has 14 residues. V shed 2 bases and J shed 1 base, with 8 bases lying between them. The DNA for the CDR3 is TGTGCCAGCAGTTACGCCACTGAGAACACTGAAGCTTTCTTT. Translating it yields CASSYATENTEAFF.

Turning to this clone: At the DNA level, this CDR3 is encoded by other sequences in the same sample as well. The CDR3 DNA sequence: TGTGCCAGCAGCCCTGGAGGATATGGTGAGCAGTTCTTC. Encoded protein: CASSPGGYGEQFF. V gene TRBV9 combines with J gene TRBJ2-1; D might be TRBD2 (5 bases). The CDR3 is 13 amino acids. Germline CDR1 reads SGDLS; CDR2 reads YYNGEE. V lost 4 bases to trimming and J lost 9 bases, with 14 bases between them.

CDR3 DNA: TGTGCCAGCAGGGGACAGACAACTAATGAAAAACTGTTTTTT. It codes for CASRGQTTNEKLFF. This sequence joins TRBV7-8 and TRBJ1-4; 7 positions agree with TRBD1. The CDR3 sequence is 14 residues long. Per the germline V gene, CDR1 is SGHVS and CDR2 is FQNEAQ. V was clipped by 6 bases and J by 0 bases; unmatched bases: 1.

This rearrangement joins TRBV5-1 to TRBJ1-5, with a weak D call TRBD1 (5 bases). The V and J ends lost 0 bases and 4 bases respectively, with 11 bases between them. Per germline, CDR1 SGHRS and CDR2 YFSETQ. The CDR3 has 15 residues. CDR3 loop: CASSLAGGVNQPQHF. The CDR3 region has the DNA TGCGCCAGCAGCTTGGCCGGGGGGGTGAATCAGCCCCAGCATTTT. Full variable domain (missing parts from reference TRBV5-1 and TRBJ1-5): KAGVTQTPRYLIKTRGQQVTLSCSPISGHRSVSWYQQTPGQGLQFLFEYFSETQRNKGNFPGRFSGRQFSNSRSEMNVSTLELGDSALYLCASSLAGGVNQPQHFGDGTRLSIL.

The CDR3 sequence is CASRHLGGNTEAFF. CDR3 nucleotide sequence: TGTGCCAGTCGTCATTTAGGGGGGAACACTGAAGCTTTCTTT. This chain connects TRBV19 to TRBJ1-1; the D gene is possibly TRBD1 (6 bases). Germline V CDR1 and CDR2: LNHDA, SQIVND (reference sequence). The CDR3 extends over 14 amino acids. Trimming pared 8 bases from V and 1 base from J, leaving 14 bases between.

The rearrangement uses TRBV7-2 and TRBJ1-2; D is perhaps TRBD1 (6 bases). Germline-derived CDR1 and CDR2 are SGHTA and FQGNSA. Between the trimmed V and J ends, which lost 1 base and 6 bases, there was a span of 12 bases. CDR3 length: 14 amino acids. The CDR3 protein is CASSLDAEGDGYTF. In DNA form, the CDR3 reads TGTGCCAGCAGCTTAGATGCAGAGGGGGATGGCTACACCTTC.

A word on this clone: Relative to the germline gene, one junction end is altered; a read error may explain this. V is TRBV10-1 and J is TRBJ2-7; TRBD2 matches 12 bases. CDR1 WNHNN and CDR2 SYGVQD come from the germline V gene (reference sequence). The CDR3 is made up of 14 amino acids. The CDR3 reads CASSESWTSGAPHF. The DNA for the CDR3 is TGCGCCAGCAGTGAGTCCTGGACTAGCGGGGCCCCGCACTTC.

This clone has a handful of counts. DNA for the CDR3: TGTGCCAGCAGCTCAGGGACAGAATATGGCTACACCTTC. It translates to CASSSGTEYGYTF. The chain carries TRBV5-4 and TRBJ1-2, with 7 bases lining up with TRBD1. The V and J ends lost 3 bases and 5 bases, in that order; junction bases with no gene match: 4. The CDR3 covers 13 residues. Germline V CDR1 and CDR2: SGHNT, YYREEE (reference sequence).

This chain connects TRBV2 to TRBJ2-7; D possibly corresponds to TRBD2 (6 bases). The CDR3 extends over 14 amino acids. Germline V CDR1 and CDR2: SNHLY, FYNNEI. With 6 bases removed from V and 6 bases from J, the gap between germline ends came to 18 bases. The CDR3 sequence: CASSPTGTGPEQYF. CDR3 sequence (DNA): TGTGCCAGCAGCCCCACCGGGACTGGGCCCGAGCAGTACTTC. The full variable domain, completed using reference TRBV2 and TRBJ2-7, is EPEVTQTPSHQVTQMGQEVILRCVPISNHLYFYWYRQILGQKVEFLVSFYNNEISEKSEIFDDQFSVERPDGSNFTLKIRSTKLEDSAMYFCASSPTGTGPEQYFGPGTRLTVT.

In DNA form, the CDR3 reads TGTGCCAGCAGCCAAGGCGGTACAGCGGGGGGGTTGGAGACCCAGTACTTC. Encoded protein: CASSQGGTAGGLETQYF. This chain links TRBV3-1 (or the pseudogene TRBV3-2) with TRBJ2-5; TRBD2 agrees at 10 bases. Germline CDR1 and CDR2: LGHDT and YNNKEL (reference sequence). The V and J ends lost 1 base and 5 bases, in that order; junction bases with no gene match: 10. The CDR3 contains 17 residues.

This clone was observed a few times. The V call is TRBV5-1, the J call TRBJ2-7; maybe TRBD1 (6 bases). CDR3 size: 15 residues. CDR1 and CDR2 from the germline V gene are SGHRS and YFSETQ. Trimming took off 4 bases at V and 2 bases at J, with 16 bases between the two ends. In DNA, the CDR3 is TGCGCCAGCAGCCCTGGGGGCCAGGGGACCTACGAGCAGTACTTC. Residues: CASSPGGQGTYEQYF.

V usage is TRBV2 and J usage is TRBJ2-3, with 7 bases identical to TRBD1. V lost 4 bases, J lost 5 bases, and 6 bases stayed unmatched. Per germline, CDR1 SNHLY and CDR2 FYNNEI. The CDR3 totals 14 residues. CDR3 in DNA: TGTGCCAGCAGTGTAGCGCCAGGGGGAGATACGCAGTATTTT. As protein: CASSVAPGGDTQYF. Full variable domain (rest looked up from reference TRBV2 and TRBJ2-3): EPEVTQTPSHQVTQMGQEVILRCVPISNHLYFYWYRQILGQKVEFLVSFYNNEISEKSEIFDDQFSVERPDGSNFTLKIRSTKLEDSAMYFCASSVAPGGDTQYFGPGTRLTVL.

About this clone itself: The sample holds other DNA sequences that translate to the same CDR3. The chain links TRBV2 to TRBJ1-3, with unresolved D. This CDR3 spans 12 amino acids. Germline lookup yields CDR1 SNHLY and CDR2 FYNNEI. Trimming stripped 4 bases from V and 4 bases from J, with 5 bases between. CDR3 region: CASSGRGNTIYF. CDR3 nucleotide sequence: TGTGCCAGCAGTGGCAGGGGAAACACCATATATTTT.